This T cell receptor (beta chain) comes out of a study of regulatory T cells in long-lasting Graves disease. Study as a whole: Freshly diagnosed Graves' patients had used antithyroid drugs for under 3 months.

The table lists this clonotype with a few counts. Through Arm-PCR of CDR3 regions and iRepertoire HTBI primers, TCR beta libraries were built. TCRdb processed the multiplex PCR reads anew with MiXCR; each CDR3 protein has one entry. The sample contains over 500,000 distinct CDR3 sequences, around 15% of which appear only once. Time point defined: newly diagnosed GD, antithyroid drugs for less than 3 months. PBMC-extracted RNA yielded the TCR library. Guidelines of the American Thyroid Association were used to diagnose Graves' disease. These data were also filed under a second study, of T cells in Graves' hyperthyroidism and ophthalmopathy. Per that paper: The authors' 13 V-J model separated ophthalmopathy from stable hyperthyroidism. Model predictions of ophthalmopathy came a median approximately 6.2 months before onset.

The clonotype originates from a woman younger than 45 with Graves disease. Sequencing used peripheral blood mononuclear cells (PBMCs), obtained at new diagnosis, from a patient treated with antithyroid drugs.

The CDR3 bases are TGTGCCAGCTCACCTCCAACGAGCTACGAGCAGTACTTC. Its translation: CASSPPTSYEQYF. The chain couples TRBV18 to TRBJ2-7; D gene ambiguous. Deletions cut 3 bases from V and 3 bases from J, with 9 bases between. This CDR3 is 13 amino acids long. CDR1 KGHSH and CDR2 LQKENI come from the germline V gene.